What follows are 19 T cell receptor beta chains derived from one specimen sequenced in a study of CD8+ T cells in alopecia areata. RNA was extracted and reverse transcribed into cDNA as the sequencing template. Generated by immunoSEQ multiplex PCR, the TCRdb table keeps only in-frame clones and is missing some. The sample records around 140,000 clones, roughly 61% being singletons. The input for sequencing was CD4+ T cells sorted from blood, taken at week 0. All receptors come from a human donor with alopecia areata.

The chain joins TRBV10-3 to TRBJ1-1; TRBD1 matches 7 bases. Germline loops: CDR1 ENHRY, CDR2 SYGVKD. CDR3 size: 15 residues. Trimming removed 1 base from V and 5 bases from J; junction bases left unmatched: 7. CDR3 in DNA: TGTGCCATCAGTGAGTTTGGTGTGACAGGGACTGAAGCTTTCTTT. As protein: CAISEFGVTGTEAFF.

CDR3 bases: TGTGCCAGCAGCGTGAATACTCCACCCCTCCACTTT. It yields the protein CASSVNTPPLHF. The V call is TRBV9, the J call TRBJ1-6; D not certain. This CDR3 spans 12 amino acids. Germline loops: CDR1 SGDLS, CDR2 YYNGEE. The germline V and J ends were trimmed by 2 bases and 11 bases, with 8 bases remaining between them.

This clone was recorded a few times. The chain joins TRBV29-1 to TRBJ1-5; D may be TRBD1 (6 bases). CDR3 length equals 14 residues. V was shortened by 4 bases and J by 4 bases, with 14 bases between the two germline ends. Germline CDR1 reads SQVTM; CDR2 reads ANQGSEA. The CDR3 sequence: CSVAQGQANQPQHF. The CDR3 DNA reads TGCAGCGTTGCCCAGGGACAAGCGAATCAGCCCCAGCATTTT.

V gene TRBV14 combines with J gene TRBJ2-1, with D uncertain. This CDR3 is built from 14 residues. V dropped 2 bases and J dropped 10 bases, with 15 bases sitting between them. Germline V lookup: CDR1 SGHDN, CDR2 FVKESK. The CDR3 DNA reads TGTGCCAGCAGCCAACTTGGTCCGGTTAGAGAGCAGTTCTTC. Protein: CASSQLGPVREQFF.

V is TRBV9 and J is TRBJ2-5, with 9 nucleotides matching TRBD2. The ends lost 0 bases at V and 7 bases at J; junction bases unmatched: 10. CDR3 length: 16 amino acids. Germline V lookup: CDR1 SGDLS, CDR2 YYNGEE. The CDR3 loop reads CASSVDPSGERGTQYF. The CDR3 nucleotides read TGTGCCAGCAGCGTAGACCCTAGCGGGGAGAGGGGGACCCAGTACTTC.

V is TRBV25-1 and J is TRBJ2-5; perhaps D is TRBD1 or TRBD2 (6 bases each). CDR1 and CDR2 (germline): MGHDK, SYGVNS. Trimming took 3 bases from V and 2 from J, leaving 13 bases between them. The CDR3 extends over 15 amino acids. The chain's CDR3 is CASSDWLGGQETQYF. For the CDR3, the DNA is TGTGCCAGCAGTGATTGGTTAGGGGGGCAAGAGACCCAGTACTTC.

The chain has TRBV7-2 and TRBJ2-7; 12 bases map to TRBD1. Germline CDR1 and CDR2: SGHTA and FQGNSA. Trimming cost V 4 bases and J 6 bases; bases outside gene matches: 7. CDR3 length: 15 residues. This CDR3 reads CASSSSGTGGIEQYF. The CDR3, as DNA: TGTGCCAGCAGCTCCTCCGGGACAGGGGGCATCGAGCAGTACTTC.

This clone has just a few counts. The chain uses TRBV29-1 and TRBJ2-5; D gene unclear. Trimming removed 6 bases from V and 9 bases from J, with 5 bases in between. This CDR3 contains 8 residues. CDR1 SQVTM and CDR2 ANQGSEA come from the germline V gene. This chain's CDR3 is CSVFPQYF. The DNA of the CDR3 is TGCAGCGTATTCCCCCAGTACTTC.

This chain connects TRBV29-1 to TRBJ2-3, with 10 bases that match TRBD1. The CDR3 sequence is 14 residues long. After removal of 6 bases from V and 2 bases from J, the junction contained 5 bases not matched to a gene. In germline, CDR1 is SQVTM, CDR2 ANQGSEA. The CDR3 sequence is CSVTGQGSTDTQYF. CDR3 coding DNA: TGCAGCGTCACGGGACAGGGGTCCACAGATACGCAGTATTTT.

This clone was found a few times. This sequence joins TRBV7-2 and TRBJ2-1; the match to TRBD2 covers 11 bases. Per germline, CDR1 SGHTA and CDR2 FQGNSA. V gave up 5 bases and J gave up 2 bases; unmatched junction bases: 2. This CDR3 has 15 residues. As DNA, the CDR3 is TGTGCCAGCAGCCCGGGACTAGCGGCCTACAATGAGCAGTTCTTC. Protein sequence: CASSPGLAAYNEQFF.

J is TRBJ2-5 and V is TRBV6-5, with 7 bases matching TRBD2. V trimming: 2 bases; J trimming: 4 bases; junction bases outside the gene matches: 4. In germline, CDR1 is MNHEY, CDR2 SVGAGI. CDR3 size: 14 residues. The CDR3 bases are TGTGCCAGCAGTTACGGTTCGGGGGGAGAGACCCAGTACTTC. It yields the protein CASSYGSGGETQYF.

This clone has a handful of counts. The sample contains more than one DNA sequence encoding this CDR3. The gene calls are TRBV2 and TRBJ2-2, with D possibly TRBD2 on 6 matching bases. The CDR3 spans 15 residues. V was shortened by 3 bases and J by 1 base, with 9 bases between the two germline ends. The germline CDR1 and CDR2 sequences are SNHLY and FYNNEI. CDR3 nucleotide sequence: TGTGCCAGCAGTGAGAACGGGGGGAACACCGGGGAGCTGTTTTTT. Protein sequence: CASSENGGNTGELFF.

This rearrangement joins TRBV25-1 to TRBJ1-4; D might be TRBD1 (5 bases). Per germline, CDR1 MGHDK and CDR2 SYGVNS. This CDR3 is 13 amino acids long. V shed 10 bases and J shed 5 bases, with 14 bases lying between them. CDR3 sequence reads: CATSDTPNEKLFF. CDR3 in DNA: TGTGCCACCTCGGACACACCGAATGAAAAACTGTTTTTT.

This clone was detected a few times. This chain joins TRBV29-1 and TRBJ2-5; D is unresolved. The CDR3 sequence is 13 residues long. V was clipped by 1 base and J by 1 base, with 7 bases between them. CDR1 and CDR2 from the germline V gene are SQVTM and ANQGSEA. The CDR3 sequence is CSVEVRLQETQYF. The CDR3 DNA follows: TGCAGCGTTGAAGTGCGGCTCCAAGAGACCCAGTACTTC.

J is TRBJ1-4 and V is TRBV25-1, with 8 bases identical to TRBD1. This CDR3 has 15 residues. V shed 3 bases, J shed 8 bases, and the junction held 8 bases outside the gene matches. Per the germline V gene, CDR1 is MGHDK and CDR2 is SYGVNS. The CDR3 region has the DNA TGTGCCAGCAGTGACCGGGGACAGGCCAGGGAAAAACTGTTTTTT. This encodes CASSDRGQAREKLFF. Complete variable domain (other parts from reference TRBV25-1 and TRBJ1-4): EADIYQTPRYLVIGTGKKITLECSQTMGHDKMYWYQQDPGMELHLIHYSYGVNSTEKGDLSSESTVSRIRTEHFPLTLESARPSHTSQYLCASSDRGQAREKLFFGSGTQLSVL.

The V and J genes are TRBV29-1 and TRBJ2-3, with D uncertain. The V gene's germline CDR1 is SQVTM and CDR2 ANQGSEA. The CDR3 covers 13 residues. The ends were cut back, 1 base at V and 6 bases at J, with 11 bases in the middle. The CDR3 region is CSVEGRRMDTQYF. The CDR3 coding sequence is TGCAGCGTTGAAGGTCGCCGTATGGATACGCAGTATTTT.

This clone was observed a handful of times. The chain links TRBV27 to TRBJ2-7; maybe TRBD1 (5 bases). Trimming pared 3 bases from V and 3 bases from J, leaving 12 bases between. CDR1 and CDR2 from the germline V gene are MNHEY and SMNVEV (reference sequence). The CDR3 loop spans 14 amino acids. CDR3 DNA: TGTGCCAGCAGTTTCGCCCAGGGCCGCTACGAGCAGTACTTC. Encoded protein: CASSFAQGRYEQYF.

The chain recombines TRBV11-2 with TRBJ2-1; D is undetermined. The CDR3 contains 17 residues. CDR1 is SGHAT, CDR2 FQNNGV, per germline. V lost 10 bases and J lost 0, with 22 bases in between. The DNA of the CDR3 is TGTGCCACCAAAACACTGGGCCCATCTCGCTCCTACAATGAGCAGTTCTTC. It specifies CATKTLGPSRSYNEQFF.

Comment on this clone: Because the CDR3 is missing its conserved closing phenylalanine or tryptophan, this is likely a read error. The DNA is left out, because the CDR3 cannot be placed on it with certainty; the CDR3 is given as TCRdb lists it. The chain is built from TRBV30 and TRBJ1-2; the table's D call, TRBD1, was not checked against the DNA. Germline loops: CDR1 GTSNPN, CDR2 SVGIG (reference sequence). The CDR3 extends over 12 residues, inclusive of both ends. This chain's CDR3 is CAWSAIRQLDFV.